The rows below give T cell receptor beta chains drawn from one sample of a study of a mutant IDH1 vaccine in newly diagnosed glioma. Their specific antigens are unknown. This table comes from immunoSEQ multiplex PCR, and its TCRdb copy is limited to in-frame clones, with some not included. The sample has tens of thousands of clones, around 90% seen once. The specimen was PBMCs, collected from a glioma patient whose treatment included an IDH1 peptide vaccine. These receptors came from a man aged 45-65 years with glioma. Both conserved end residues are part of each CDR3. Fields, in order: V gene, clone size, J gene, CDR3 protein. Where a row states a size, it is once, few, many or the class of an expanded clone; other rows omit it.

TRBV5-6,NA,TRBJ2-2,CASSLQLTSGRSGELFF
TRBV5-6,NA,TRBJ2-7,CASSFSFRVWLEQYF
TRBV19,NA,TRBJ2-7,CASSIGQGGRNEQYF
TRBV14,NA,TRBJ1-1,CASSQSWDRGPRTEAFF
TRBV5-1,NA,TRBJ1-4,CASSLAVRRQNEKLFF
TRBV9,NA,TRBJ1-5,CASSLGGPNQPQHF
TRBV7-2,NA,TRBJ2-7,CASSFGLASYEQYF
TRBV15,NA,TRBJ1-4,CATSSRRANEKLFF
TRBV5-1,NA,TRBJ1-2,CASSSSGAKAGYGYTF
TRBV25-1,NA,TRBJ2-3,CASQLQGIDTQYF
TRBV19,once,TRBJ2-1,CASSMGGGSEQFF
TRBV7-9,NA,TRBJ2-1,CASSLGSGRLNEQFF
TRBV7-3,few,TRBJ2-7,CASSPTGTSGAYEQYF
TRBV2,NA,TRBJ1-1,CASSRQGAVTEAFF
TRBV4-1,NA,TRBJ2-2,CASSQVGSNTGELFF
TRBV30,NA,TRBJ1-2,CAWSVHRGYTF
TRBV27,few,TRBJ1-1,CASRHGTGGLNTEAFF
TRBV5-4,NA,TRBJ1-4,CASSLYLNEKLFF
TRBV9,NA,TRBJ2-3,CASSASRRTGSSDTQYF
TRBV25-1,NA,TRBJ2-1,CASRPNRVNGVEQFF
TRBV5-4,NA,NA,CASSTRQGSHEQYF
TRBV14,NA,TRBJ1-2,CASSPDFNYGYTF
TRBV4-3,NA,TRBJ2-7,CASSQDQTSGGKTF
TRBV7-8,once,TRBJ2-5,CASSSLAMLVKETQYF
TRBV7-2,NA,TRBJ2-5,CASSLLWGWSYF
TRBV7-9,NA,TRBJ2-2,CASSLGWDGNTGELFF
TRBV6-1,NA,TRBJ2-4,CATLQGGAKNIQYF
TRBV9,NA,TRBJ2-1,CASSVDAPNSYNEQFF
TRBV4-3,NA,TRBJ1-6,CASSQEYLGRTGSSPLHF
TRBV5-4,NA,TRBJ1-1,CASSLAGQGRTEAFF
TRBV7-2,NA,TRBJ1-5,CASSLGRLSNQPQHF
TRBV7-8,NA,TRBJ2-2,CASSFNPAGELFF
TRBV7-9,NA,TRBJ1-1,CASSLVLGPHEAFF
TRBV2,once,TRBJ1-5,CASSSGAGGGQPQHF
TRBV30,NA,TRBJ1-3,CAWSTGVYGNTIYF
TRBV28,NA,TRBJ2-7,CASSSPSGGYEQYF
TRBV4-3,NA,TRBJ1-6,CASSPQVINSPLHF
TRBV4-1,NA,TRBJ2-7,CASSPRHHQTHEQYF
TRBV2,NA,TRBJ1-2,CASLTGSPNYGYTF
TRBV27,once,TRBJ2-7,CASNWRRGYEQYF